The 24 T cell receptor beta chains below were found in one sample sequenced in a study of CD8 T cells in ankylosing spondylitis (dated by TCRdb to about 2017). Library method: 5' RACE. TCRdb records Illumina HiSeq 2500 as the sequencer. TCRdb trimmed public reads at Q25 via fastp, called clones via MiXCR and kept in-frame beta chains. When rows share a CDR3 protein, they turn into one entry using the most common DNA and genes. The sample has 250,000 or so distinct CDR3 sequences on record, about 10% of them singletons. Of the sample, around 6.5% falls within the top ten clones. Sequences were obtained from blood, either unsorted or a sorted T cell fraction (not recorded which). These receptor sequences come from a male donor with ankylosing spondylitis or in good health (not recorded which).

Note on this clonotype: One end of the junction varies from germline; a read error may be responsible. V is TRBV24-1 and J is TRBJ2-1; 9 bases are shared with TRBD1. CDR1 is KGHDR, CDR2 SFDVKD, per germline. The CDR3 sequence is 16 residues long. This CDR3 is CATSDIGGDRDNAQFF. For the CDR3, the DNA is TGTGCCACCAGTGATATAGGGGGGGACAGGGACAATGCGCAGTTCTTC.

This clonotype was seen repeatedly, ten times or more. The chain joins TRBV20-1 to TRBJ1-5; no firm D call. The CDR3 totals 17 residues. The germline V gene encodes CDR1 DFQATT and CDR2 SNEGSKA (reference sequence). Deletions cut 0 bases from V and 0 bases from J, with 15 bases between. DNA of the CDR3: TGCAGTGCTAGAGATGTGCAGAACCCATATAGCAATCAGCCCCAGCATTTT. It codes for CSARDVQNPYSNQPQHF.

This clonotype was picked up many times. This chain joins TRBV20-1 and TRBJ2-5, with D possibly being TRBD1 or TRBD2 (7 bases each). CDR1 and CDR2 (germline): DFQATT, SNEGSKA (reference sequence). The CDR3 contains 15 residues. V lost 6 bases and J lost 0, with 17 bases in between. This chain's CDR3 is CSAPPGGQYQETQYF. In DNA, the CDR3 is TGCAGTGCCCCTCCGGGGGGACAGTACCAAGAGACCCAGTACTTC.

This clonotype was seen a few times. The CDR3 sequence is CASSPHPRQDEQYF. The CDR3 DNA is TGTGCCAGCTCACCACATCCTCGACAGGACGAGCAGTACTTC. This chain uses TRBV18 with TRBJ2-7; D is perhaps TRBD1 (6 bases). V dropped 1 base and J dropped 5 bases, with 12 bases sitting between them. The CDR3 covers 14 residues. Germline CDR1 and CDR2: KGHSH and LQKENI. The full variable domain, completed using reference TRBV18 and TRBJ2-7, is NAGVMQNPRHLVRRRGQEARLRCSPMKGHSHVYWYRQLPEEGLKFMVYLQKENIIDESGMPKERFSAEFPKEGPSILRIQQVVRGDSAAYFCASSPHPRQDEQYFGPGTRLTVT.

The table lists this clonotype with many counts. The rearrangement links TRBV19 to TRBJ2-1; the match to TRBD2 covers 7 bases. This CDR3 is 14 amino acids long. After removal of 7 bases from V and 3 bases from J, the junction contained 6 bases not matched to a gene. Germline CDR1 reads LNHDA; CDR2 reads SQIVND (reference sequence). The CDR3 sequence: CASNGRGNYNEQFF. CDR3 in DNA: TGTGCCAGTAATGGGCGGGGGAACTACAATGAGCAGTTCTTC.

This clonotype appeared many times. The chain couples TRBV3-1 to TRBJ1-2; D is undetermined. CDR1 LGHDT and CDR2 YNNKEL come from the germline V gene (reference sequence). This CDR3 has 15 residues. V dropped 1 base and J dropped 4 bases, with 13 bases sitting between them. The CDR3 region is CASSQALGEGYGYTF. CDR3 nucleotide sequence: TGTGCCAGCAGCCAAGCACTAGGAGAGGGCTATGGCTACACCTTC.

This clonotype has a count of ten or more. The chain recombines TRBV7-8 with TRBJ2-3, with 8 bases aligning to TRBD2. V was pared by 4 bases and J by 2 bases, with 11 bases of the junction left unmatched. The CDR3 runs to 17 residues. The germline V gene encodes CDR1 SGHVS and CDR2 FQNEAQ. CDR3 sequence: CASSSQPYSGTTDTQYF. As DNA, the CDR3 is TGTGCCAGCAGCTCCCAGCCCTATAGCGGGACCACAGATACGCAGTATTTT.

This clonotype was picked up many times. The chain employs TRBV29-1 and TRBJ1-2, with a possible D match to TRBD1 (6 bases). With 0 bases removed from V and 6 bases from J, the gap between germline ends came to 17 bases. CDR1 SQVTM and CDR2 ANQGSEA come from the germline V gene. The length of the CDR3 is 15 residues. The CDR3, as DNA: TGCAGCGTTGAAGAGATTTGGCGGGGGCGGGATGGCTACACCTTC. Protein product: CSVEEIWRGRDGYTF.

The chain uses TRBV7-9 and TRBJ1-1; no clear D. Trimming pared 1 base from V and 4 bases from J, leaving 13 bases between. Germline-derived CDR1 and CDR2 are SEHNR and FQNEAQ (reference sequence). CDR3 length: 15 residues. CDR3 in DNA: TGTGCCAGCAGCTTAGACTTTGTCCGGGGCACTGAAGCTTTCTTT. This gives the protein CASSLDFVRGTEAFF.

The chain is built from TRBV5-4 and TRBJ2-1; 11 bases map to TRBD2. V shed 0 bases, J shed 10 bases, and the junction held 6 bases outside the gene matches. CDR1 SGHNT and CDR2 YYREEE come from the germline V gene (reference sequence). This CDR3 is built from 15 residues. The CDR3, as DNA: TGTGCCAGCAGCTTGGTACTAGCGGGAGTGGGGGAGCAGTTCTTC. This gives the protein CASSLVLAGVGEQFF.

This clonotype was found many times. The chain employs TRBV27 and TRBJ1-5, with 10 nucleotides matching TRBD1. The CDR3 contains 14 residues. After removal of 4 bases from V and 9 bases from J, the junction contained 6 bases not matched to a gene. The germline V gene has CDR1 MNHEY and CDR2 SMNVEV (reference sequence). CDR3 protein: CASSSGTGVRPQHF. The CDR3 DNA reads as TGTGCCAGCAGTTCAGGGACAGGGGTTCGGCCCCAGCATTTT.

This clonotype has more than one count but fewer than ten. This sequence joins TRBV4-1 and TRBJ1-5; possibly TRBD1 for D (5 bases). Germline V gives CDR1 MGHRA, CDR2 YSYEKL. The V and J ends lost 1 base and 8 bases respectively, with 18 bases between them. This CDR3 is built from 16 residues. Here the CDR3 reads CASSQAMGGGLEPQHF. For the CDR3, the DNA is TGCGCCAGCAGCCAAGCCATGGGGGGTGGTTTGGAGCCCCAGCATTTT.

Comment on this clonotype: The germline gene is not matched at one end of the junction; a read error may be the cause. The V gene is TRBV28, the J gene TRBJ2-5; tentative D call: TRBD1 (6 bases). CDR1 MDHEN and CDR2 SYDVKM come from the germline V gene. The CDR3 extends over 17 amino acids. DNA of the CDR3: TGTGCCAGCACTTTATTATTTCCCAGGGGACACCAAGAGACCCAGTACTTC. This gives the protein CASTLLFPRGHQETQYF.

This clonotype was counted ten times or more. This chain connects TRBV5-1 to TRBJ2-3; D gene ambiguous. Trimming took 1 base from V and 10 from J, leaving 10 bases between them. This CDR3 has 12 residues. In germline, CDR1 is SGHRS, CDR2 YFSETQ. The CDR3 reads CASSLNPKSQYF. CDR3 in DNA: TGCGCCAGCAGCTTGAATCCTAAATCGCAGTATTTT.

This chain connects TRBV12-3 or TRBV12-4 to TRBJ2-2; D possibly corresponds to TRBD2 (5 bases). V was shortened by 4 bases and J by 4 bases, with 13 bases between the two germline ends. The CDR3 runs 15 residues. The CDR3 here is CASSSPGWGTGELFF. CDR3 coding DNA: TGTGCCAGCAGTTCGCCGGGATGGGGCACCGGGGAGCTGTTTTTT.

The DNA for the CDR3 is TGTGCCAGCAGTTTCGCAAGCGGGGGGAATGAGCAGTTCTTC. This gives the protein CASSFASGGNEQFF. The chain combines TRBV5-5 with TRBJ2-1; 9 positions match TRBD2. Germline CDR1 SGHKS, CDR2 YYEKEE (reference sequence). The J segment lost 7 bases and the V segment lost 5 bases, leaving 7 bases of the junction unmatched. This CDR3 comprises 14 residues. Complete variable domain (other parts from reference TRBV5-5 and TRBJ2-1): DAGVTQSPTHLIKTRGQQVTLRCSPISGHKSVSWYQQVLGQGPQFIFQYYEKEERGRGNFPDRFSARQFPNYSSELNVNALLLGDSALYLCASSFASGGNEQFFGPGTRLTVL.

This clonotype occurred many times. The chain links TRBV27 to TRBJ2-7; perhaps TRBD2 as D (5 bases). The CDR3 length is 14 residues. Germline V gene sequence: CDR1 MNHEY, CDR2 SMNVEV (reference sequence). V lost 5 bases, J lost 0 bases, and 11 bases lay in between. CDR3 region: CASSPVGSSYEQYF. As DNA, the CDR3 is TGTGCCAGCAGTCCCGTGGGGAGCTCCTACGAGCAGTACTTC.

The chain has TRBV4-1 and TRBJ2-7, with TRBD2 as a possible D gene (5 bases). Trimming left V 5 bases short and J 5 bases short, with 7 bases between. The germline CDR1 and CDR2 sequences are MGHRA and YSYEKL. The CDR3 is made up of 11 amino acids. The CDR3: CASSYGDEQYF. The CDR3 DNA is TGCGCCAGCAGCTACGGGGACGAGCAGTACTTC.

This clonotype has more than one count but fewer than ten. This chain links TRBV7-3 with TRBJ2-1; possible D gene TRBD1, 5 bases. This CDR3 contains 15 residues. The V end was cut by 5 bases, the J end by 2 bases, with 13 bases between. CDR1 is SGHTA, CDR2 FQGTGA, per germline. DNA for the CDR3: TGTGCCAGCAGCCCCCGGACAACAGCCTACAATGAGCAGTTCTTC. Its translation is CASSPRTTAYNEQFF.

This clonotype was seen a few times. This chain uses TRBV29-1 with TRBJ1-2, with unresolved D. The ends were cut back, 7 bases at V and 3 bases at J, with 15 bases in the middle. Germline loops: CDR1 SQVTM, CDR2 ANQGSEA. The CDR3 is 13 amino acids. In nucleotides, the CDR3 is TGCAGCGACCAACGGGTAAACGACTATGGCTACACCTTC. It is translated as CSDQRVNDYGYTF.

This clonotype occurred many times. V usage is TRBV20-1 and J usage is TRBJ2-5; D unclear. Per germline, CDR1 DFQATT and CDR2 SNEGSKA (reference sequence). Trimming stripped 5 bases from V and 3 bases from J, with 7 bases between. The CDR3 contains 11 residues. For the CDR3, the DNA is TGCAGTGCTCAGACGGAAGAGACCCAGTACTTC. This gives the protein CSAQTEETQYF.

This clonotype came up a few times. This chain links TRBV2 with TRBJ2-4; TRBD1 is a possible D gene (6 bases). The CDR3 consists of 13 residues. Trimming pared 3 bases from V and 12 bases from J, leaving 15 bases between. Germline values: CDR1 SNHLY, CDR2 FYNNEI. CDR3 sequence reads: CASSDARPDSQYF. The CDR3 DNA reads TGTGCCAGCAGTGACGCCCGACCGGACAGTCAGTACTTC.

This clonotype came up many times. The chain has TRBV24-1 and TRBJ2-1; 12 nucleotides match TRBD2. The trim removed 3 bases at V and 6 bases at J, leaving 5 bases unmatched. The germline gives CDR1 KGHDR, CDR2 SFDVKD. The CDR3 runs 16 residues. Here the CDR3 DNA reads TGTGCCACCAGTGATCCTGGACTAGCGGGGAGCAATGAGCAGTTCTTC. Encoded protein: CATSDPGLAGSNEQFF.

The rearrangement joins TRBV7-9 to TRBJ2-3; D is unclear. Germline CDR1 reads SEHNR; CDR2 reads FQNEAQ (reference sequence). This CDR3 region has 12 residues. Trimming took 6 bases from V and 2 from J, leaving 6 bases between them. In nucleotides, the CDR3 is TGTGCCAGCAGATCCTTCACAGATACGCAGTATTTT. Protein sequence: CASRSFTDTQYF.